The 14 T cell receptor beta chains given below trace back to one sample, sequenced in a study of tissue T cells after allogeneic stem cell transplantation. Some clones are missing from TCRdb's copy, which holds only in-frame ones; the method was immunoSEQ multiplex PCR. The table records thousands of clones, roughly 50% of them present only once. The time point is: mouse harvest day 7 after allogeneic transplant. Tail vein injection delivered 10^7 T-cell-depleted bone marrow cells and 10^6 splenic CD5+ T cells. The sample taken for sequencing was lymph node tissue. The receptors derive from a female BALB/c mouse given C57BL/6 T cells with graft-versus-host disease after an allogeneic hematopoietic cell transplant.

There are a few counts of this clone. The germline and genes are mouse ones. The CDR3 DNA, read in part, is TGCTCCAGCAGTCGAGGGGGCACAGGCTCCGACTACACC. Protein sequence: CSSSRGGTGSDYT. The entire CDR3 reads CSSSRGGTGSDYTF. This chain uses TRBV23 with TRBJ1-2; TRBD1, the table's D call, was not compared with the DNA. From the germline J gene comes the end of the CDR3, since the read stops 1 residue before it. This CDR3 has 14 amino acids. CDR1 KGHTA and CDR2 FQNQQP come from the germline V gene.

As concerns this clone: The gene names here belong to mouse. The sequenced part of the CDR3 DNA is TGTGCCAGCGGTGGGGACAGGGGAAGGCAAAACACCTTGTAC. It encodes CASGGDRGRQNTLY. The full CDR3 is CASGGDRGRQNTLYF. The rearrangement links TRBV13-2 to TRBJ2-4; TRBD1 agrees at 10 bases. The read terminates 1 residue before the CDR3 end, so the remaining end is supplied by the germline J gene. CDR3 length equals 15 residues. V was clipped by 3 bases and J by 3 bases; unmatched bases: 4. CDR1 is NNHNN, CDR2 SYGAGS, per germline (reference sequence).

On this clone: Gene names and germline match the mouse. The CDR3 end falls 1 residue outside the read, so it is completed with the germline J gene. The V gene is TRBV24, the J gene TRBJ2-3; D is possibly TRBD2 (7 bases). CDR1 and CDR2 from the germline V gene are KGHTA and FRNEEI. The V end was cut by 2 bases, the J end by 4 bases, with 10 bases between. This CDR3 comprises 14 residues. The CDR3 spells CASSLGGRPETLYF. Partial CDR3 DNA: TGTGCCAGCAGTCTGGGGGGGCGCCCAGAAACGCTGTAT.

This clone is deemed medium-sized (0.01 to 0.1%). The gene symbols are mouse symbols. From the germline J gene comes the end of the CDR3, since the read stops 1 residue before it. The chain has TRBV14 and TRBJ2-3; 13 bases map to TRBD2. Trimming took 5 bases from V and 6 from J; bases not matched to a gene: 6. This CDR3 spans 15 amino acids. From germline, CDR1 is SGHDT and CDR2 FRDEAV. CDR3 DNA (partial): TGTGCCAGCAGCTACCGGGACTGGGGGGGGGAAACGCTGTAT. It specifies CASSYRDWGGETLY. The full CDR3 reads CASSYRDWGGETLYF.

The sample holds a few counts of this clone. Gene and germline names: mouse. The read ends 1 residue before the CDR3 terminus; that terminus is restored from the germline J gene. The V gene is TRBV16, the J gene TRBJ2-1; 7 bases are shared with TRBD1. Per germline, CDR1 SGHSA and CDR2 FRNQAP. Trimming removed 6 bases from V and 1 base from J; junction bases left unmatched: 3. This CDR3 is 14 amino acids long. The CDR3 DNA, read in part, is TGTGCAAGCAGACCGGGACAGAACTATGCTGAGCAGTTC. Its translation is CASRPGQNYAEQF. The entire CDR3 is CASRPGQNYAEQFF.

In regard to this clone: The gene symbols are mouse symbols. From the germline J gene comes the end of the CDR3, since the read stops 1 residue before it. The chain is built from TRBV31 and TRBJ2-2; no definite D call. Germline V lookup: CDR1 GKSSPN, CDR2 SITVG. The CDR3 spans 12 residues. V shed 0 bases and J shed 5 bases, with 4 bases lying between them. The part of the CDR3 DNA that was read is TGTGCCTGGAGTCTAGATACCGGGCAGCTCTAC. Translated, it gives CAWSLDTGQLY. From start to end, the CDR3 is CAWSLDTGQLYF.

This clone was seen once. The gene names given are mouse names. The sequenced fragment ends 1 residue before the CDR3 boundary, so the rest is inferred from the germline J gene. V gene TRBV15 combines with J gene TRBJ1-1, with 8 bases fitting TRBD1. The germline gives CDR1 SGHND, CDR2 FRSKSL. The CDR3 is 14 amino acids. V shed 3 bases, J shed 1 base, and the junction held 1 base outside the gene matches. The CDR3 loop is CASSLGTGNTEVFF. CDR3 bases read: TGTGCCAGCAGTTTGGGGACAGGGAACACAGAAGTCTTC.

Note on this clone: Genes here carry mouse names. The read stops 1 residue short of the end of the CDR3; the missing end is completed from the germline J gene. The chain recombines TRBV3 with TRBJ2-5; 8 bases map to TRBD1. CDR1 and CDR2 from the germline V gene are SNHLY and FYNGKV (reference sequence). V lost 5 bases, J lost 8 bases, and 9 bases stayed unmatched. The CDR3 covers 14 residues. CDR3 DNA, as far as it was read: TGTGCCAGCAGCCCATGGGACAGGAGTGGCACCCAGTAC. Encoded protein: CASSPWDRSGTQY. The whole CDR3 protein is CASSPWDRSGTQYF. The full variable domain, its missing parts supplied by reference TRBV3 and TRBJ2-5, is GPKVLQIPSHQIIDMGQMVTLNCDPVSNHLYFYWYKQILGQQMEFLVNFYNGKVMEKSKLFKDQFSVERPDGSYFTLKIQPTALEDSAVYFCASSPWDRSGTQYFGPGTRLLVL.

In regard to this clone: Here the gene names and germline are mouse. With the read ending 1 residue before the CDR3 end, the germline J gene is used to fill in that end. The V call is TRBV15, the J call TRBJ2-7, with TRBD2 matching over 8 bases. With 3 bases clipped from V and 3 bases from J, the junction kept 1 base outside the gene matches. Germline CDR1 and CDR2: SGHND and FRSKSL. There are 13 residues in the CDR3. The CDR3 reads CASSLGGRYEQYF. The sequenced CDR3 bases are TGTGCCAGCAGTTTGGGGGGGCGCTATGAACAGTAC.

This clone was counted between two and nine times. The gene symbols are mouse symbols. The CDR3 end is not reached by the read, which stops 1 residue before it; the germline J gene fills it in. The J gene is TRBJ1-5, the V gene TRBV3; unclear D gene. This CDR3 is 14 amino acids long. The V gene lost 5 bases and the J gene lost 0 bases, with 8 bases spanning the gap. Germline V gene sequence: CDR1 SNHLY, CDR2 FYNGKV (reference sequence). CDR3 DNA, as far as it was read: TGTGCCAGCAGCCCTACATCTAACAACCAGGCTCCGCTT. It specifies CASSPTSNNQAPL. The complete CDR3 protein is CASSPTSNNQAPLF.

This clone was seen just once. The genes and germline here are from mouse. Read data end 1 residue before the CDR3 end; the end is taken from the germline J gene. This rearrangement joins TRBV13-3 to TRBJ2-3; 7 positions agree with TRBD2. CDR3 length: 14 residues. The germline V gene has CDR1 NNHDY and CDR2 SYVADS. V was pared by 2 bases and J by 3 bases, with 3 bases of the junction left unmatched. The DNA read from the CDR3 is TGTGCCAGCAGTGACTGGGGGAAGGCAGAAACGCTGTAT. Amino acids: CASSDWGKAETLY. The entire CDR3 protein is CASSDWGKAETLYF.

By share, this clone ranks as medium-sized (0.01 to 0.1%). Gene names refer to mouse genes. The read stops 1 residue short of the end of the CDR3; the missing end is completed from the germline J gene. This rearrangement joins TRBV29 to TRBJ1-6; D is unclear. TRBJ1-6 is assigned to the ORF class and has an uncertain function. The CDR3 totals 12 residues. V lost 4 bases, J lost 7 bases, and 5 bases lay in between. Germline CDR1 reads MSHET; CDR2 reads SYDVDS. The sequenced CDR3 bases are TGTGCTAGCAGTTCCCTCAATTCGCCCCTCTAC. Its translation is CASSSLNSPLY. The full CDR3 reads CASSSLNSPLYF.

This clone was picked up a small number of times. The genes and germline here are from mouse. The read halts 1 residue ahead of the CDR3 end, with the missing end drawn from the germline J gene. This chain joins TRBV13-2 and TRBJ1-3; D gene ambiguous. Per germline, CDR1 NNHNN and CDR2 SYGAGS (reference sequence). V lost 2 bases, J lost 0 bases, and 9 bases lay in between. This CDR3 has 15 amino acids. The sequenced part of the CDR3 DNA is TGTGCCAGCGGTGAGGGTCAGAATTCTGGAAATACGCTCTAT. Translating it yields CASGEGQNSGNTLY. The full CDR3 sequence reads CASGEGQNSGNTLYF.

Concerning this clone: The genes are named according to mouse. The sequenced fragment ends 1 residue before the CDR3 boundary, so the rest is inferred from the germline J gene. The V gene is TRBV13-2, the J gene TRBJ2-7; D ambiguous. Germline values: CDR1 NNHNN, CDR2 SYGAGS (reference sequence). With 4 bases removed from V and 7 bases from J, the gap between germline ends came to 9 bases. The length of the CDR3 is 11 residues. CDR3 bases read: TGTGCCAGCGGTTGGGAAGAGGAACAGTAC. It yields the protein CASGWEEEQY. The full-length CDR3 reads as CASGWEEEQYF.